In its sample, the clone carrying this T cell receptor beta chain was seen once. The CDR3 runs 14 residues. Germline trimming cut 6 bases from V and 6 bases from J; bases unmatched to any gene: 5. Germline V lookup: CDR1 LNHDA, CDR2 SQIVND (reference sequence). The sample belongs to a study of blood T cell repertoires in COVID-19. Generated by immunoSEQ multiplex PCR, the TCRdb table keeps only in-frame clones and is missing some. Of a few hundred thousand clones detected, 90% appear once; the ten largest clones hold 2% to 2.5%. The chain is built from TRBV19 and TRBJ1-5; 10 bases align to TRBD1. The sample comprised peripheral blood. This receptor was identified in a woman aged 55-75 years with COVID-19, enrolled during active disease. The CDR3 DNA sequence: TGTGCCAGTAGACAGACAGGGGGCAGTCAGCCCCAGCATTTT. Translated: CASRQTGGSQPQHF.